The source of this TCR beta chain is a study of T cell responses to AZD1222 COVID-19 vaccine. The data were produced by immunoSEQ multiplex PCR, yet TCRdb's version contains in-frame clones alone and is incomplete. The profile shows about 140,000 clones, around nine tenths of them singletons. A remark on this clone: Its antigen is unidentified.

Study findings and constraints: Researchers took repertoire samples only after the peak T cell response had come. Baseline antibody screening turned up just six seropositive AZD1222 recipients.

Sample: peripheral blood, taken on day 0 of AZD1222 vaccination. The sequence derives from an adult in good health.

The CDR3 DNA sequence: TGTGCCAGCAGTTACCGAGAGGGAATTTGGTTCTTT. It translates to CASSYREGIWFF. The rearrangement links TRBV6-6 to TRBJ1-1; D ambiguous. The germline V gene has CDR1 MNHNY and CDR2 SVGAGI (reference sequence). The CDR3 has 12 amino acids. V lost 2 bases, J lost 14 bases, and 15 bases lay in between.